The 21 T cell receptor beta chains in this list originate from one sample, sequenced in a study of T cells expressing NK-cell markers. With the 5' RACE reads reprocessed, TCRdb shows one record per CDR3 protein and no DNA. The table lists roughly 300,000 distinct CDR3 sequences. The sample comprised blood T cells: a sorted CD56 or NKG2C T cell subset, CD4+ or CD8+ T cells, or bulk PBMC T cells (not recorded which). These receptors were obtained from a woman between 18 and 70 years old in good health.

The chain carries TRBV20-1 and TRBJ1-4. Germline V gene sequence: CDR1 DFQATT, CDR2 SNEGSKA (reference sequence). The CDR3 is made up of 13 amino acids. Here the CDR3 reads CSASGRYNEKLFF.

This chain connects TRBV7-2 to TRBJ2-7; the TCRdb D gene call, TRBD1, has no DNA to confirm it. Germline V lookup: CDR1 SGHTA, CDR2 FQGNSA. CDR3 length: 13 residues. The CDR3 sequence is CASSARTGIEQYF. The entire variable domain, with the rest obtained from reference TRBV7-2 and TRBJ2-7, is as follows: GAGVSQSPSNKVTEKGKDVELRCDPISGHTALYWYRQSLGQGLEFLIYFQGNSAPDKSGLPSDRFSAERTGGSVSTLTIQRTQQEDSAVYLCASSARTGIEQYFGPGTRLTVT.

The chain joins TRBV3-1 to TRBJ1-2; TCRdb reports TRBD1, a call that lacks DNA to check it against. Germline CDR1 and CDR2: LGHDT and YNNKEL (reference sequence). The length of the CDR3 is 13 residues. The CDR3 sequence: CASSQGRSYGYTF.

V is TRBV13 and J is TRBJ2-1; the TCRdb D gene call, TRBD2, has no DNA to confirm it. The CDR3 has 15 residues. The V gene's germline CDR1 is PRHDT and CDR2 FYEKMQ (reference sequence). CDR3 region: CASSFPLAGVAEQFF. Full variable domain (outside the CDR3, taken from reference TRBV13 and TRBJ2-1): AAGVIQSPRHLIKEKRETATLKCYPIPRHDTVYWYQQGPGQDPQFLISFYEKMQSDKGSIPDRFSAQQFSDYHSELNMSSLELGDSALYFCASSFPLAGVAEQFFGPGTRLTVL.

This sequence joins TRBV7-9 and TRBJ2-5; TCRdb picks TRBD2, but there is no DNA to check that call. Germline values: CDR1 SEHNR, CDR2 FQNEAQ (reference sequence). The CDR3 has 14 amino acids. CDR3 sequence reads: CASSHRLFIETQYF.

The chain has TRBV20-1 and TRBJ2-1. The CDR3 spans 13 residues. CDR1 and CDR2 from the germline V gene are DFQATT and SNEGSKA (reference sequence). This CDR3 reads CSASRRNYNEQFF.

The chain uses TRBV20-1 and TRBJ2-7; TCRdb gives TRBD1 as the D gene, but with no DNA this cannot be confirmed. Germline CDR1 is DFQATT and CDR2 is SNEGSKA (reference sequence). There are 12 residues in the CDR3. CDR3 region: CSARVDSYEQYF.

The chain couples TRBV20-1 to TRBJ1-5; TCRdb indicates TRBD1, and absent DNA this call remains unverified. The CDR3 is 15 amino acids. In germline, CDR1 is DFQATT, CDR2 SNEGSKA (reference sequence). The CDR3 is CSATWTVNSNQPQHF.

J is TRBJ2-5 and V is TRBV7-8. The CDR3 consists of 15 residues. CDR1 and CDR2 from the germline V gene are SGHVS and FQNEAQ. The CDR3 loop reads CASSLNGEPKETQYF. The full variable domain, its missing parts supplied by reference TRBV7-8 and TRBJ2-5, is GAGVSQSPRYKVAKRGQDVALRCDPISGHVSLFWYQQALGQGPEFLTYFQNEAQLDKSGLPSDRFFAERPEGSVSTLKIQRTQQEDSAVYLCASSLNGEPKETQYFGPGTRLLVL.

The CDR3 sequence: CASSQVAFGRASTDTQYF. The V call is TRBV4-3, the J call TRBJ2-3; the D call of TRBD2 rests on TCRdb alone, since no DNA is present to check it. Per the germline V gene, CDR1 is LGHNA and CDR2 is YSLEER. CDR3 length equals 18 residues.

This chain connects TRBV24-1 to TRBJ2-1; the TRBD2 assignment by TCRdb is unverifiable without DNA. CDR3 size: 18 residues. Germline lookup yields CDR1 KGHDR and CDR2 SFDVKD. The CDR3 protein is CATSDSSGTSGVLYEQFF.

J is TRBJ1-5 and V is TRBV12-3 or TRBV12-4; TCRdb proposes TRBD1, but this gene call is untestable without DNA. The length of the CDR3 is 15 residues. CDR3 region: CASSRQGDSNQPQHF.

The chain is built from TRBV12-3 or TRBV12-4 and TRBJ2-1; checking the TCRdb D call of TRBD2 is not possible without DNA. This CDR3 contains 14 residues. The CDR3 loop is CASSLGTNYDEQFF.

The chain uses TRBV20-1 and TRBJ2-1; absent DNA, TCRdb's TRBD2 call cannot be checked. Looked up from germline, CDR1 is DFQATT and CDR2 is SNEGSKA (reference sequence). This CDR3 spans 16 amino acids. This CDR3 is CSARDLAGGQYNEQFF.

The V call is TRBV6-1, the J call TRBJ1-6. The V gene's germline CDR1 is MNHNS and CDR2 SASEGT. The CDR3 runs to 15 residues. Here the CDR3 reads CASRPGRGYNSPLHF.

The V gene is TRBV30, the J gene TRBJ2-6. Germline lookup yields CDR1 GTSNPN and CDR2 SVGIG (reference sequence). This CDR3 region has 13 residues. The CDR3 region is CAWRRTGANVLTF.

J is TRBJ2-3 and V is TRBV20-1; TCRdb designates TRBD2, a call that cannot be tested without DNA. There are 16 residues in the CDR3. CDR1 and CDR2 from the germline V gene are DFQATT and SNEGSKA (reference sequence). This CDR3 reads CSARVLLAGVADTQYF.

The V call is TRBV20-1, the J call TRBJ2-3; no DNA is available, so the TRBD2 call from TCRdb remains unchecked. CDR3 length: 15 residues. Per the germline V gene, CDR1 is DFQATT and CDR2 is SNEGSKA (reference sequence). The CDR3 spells CSAISGREISDTQYF.

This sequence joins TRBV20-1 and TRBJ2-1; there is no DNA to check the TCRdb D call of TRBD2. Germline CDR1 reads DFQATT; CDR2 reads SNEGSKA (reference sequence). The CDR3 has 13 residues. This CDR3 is CSASRTSGGEQFF.

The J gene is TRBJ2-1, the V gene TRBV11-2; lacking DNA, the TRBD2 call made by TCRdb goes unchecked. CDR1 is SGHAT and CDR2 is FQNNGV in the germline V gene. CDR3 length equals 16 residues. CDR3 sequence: CASSFPEPRRGNEQFF.

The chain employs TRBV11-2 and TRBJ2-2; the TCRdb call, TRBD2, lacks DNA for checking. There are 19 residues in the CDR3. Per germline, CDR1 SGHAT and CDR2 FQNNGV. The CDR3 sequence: CASSLMASGGLKNTGELFF.